A single sample gave rise to the 29 T cell receptor beta chains below, sequenced in a study of OX40 agonist ivuxolimab in advanced cancers. Sequencing was performed with immunoSEQ multiplex PCR; in TCRdb, only in-frame clones are kept and a portion is missing. The profile shows 65,000 to 80,000 clones, about four fifths of them singletons. The source material was CD4+ or CD8+ T cells sorted from blood, sampled in a trial of the OX40 agonist ivuxolimab. These receptors were obtained from an adult with an advanced solid tumor such as melanoma, head and neck, liver or kidney cancer.

The CDR3 DNA follows: TGTGCCACCAGTTACAGGGCTGGCTACACCTTC. Translation gives CATSYRAGYTF. V gene TRBV15 combines with J gene TRBJ1-2; D possibly corresponds to TRBD1 (6 bases). The CDR3 extends over 11 amino acids. Germline loops: CDR1 LNHNV, CDR2 YYDKDF (reference sequence). V dropped 6 bases and J dropped 7 bases, with 9 bases sitting between them.

This clone has a handful of counts. The CDR3 bases are TGCGCCAGCAGCTTGACGGTGACGAACACTGAAGCTTTCTTT. This sequence encodes CASSLTVTNTEAFF. V usage is TRBV5-1 and J usage is TRBJ1-1; the D is unclear. The germline V gene has CDR1 SGHRS and CDR2 YFSETQ. The CDR3 contains 14 residues. V gave up 1 base and J gave up 1 base, with 8 bases separating them. Drawing the rest from reference TRBV5-1 and TRBJ1-1, the complete variable domain is KAGVTQTPRYLIKTRGQQVTLSCSPISGHRSVSWYQQTPGQGLQFLFEYFSETQRNKGNFPGRFSGRQFSNSRSEMNVSTLELGDSALYLCASSLTVTNTEAFFGQGTRLTVV.

The chain combines TRBV15 with TRBJ1-2; no definite D call. V lost 0 bases and J 4 bases, leaving 9 bases between the germline ends. The CDR3 is made up of 14 amino acids. The germline V gene has CDR1 LNHNV and CDR2 YYDKDF (reference sequence). The CDR3 region is CATSRDGSVYGYTF. In DNA form, the CDR3 reads TGTGCCACCAGCAGAGACGGGTCGGTCTATGGCTACACCTTC.

This clone was seen a single time. J is TRBJ2-7 and V is TRBV4-3; TRBD2 matches 7 bases. With V trimmed by 4 bases and J by 1 base, 13 bases remained unmatched. The germline gives CDR1 LGHNA, CDR2 YSLEER. The CDR3 contains 17 residues. In nucleotides, the CDR3 is TGCGCCAGCAGCCGCCGTCGCCTAGCGGAAAAATCCTACGAGCAGTACTTC. Encoded protein: CASSRRRLAEKSYEQYF.

V is TRBV29-1 and J is TRBJ2-1; no definite D call. The CDR3 is 12 amino acids. V was clipped by 4 bases and J by 0 bases, with 4 bases between them. Germline V gives CDR1 SQVTM, CDR2 ANQGSEA. CDR3 amino acids: CSVGASYNEQFF. As DNA, the CDR3 is TGCAGCGTTGGGGCCTCCTACAATGAGCAGTTCTTC.

The V call is TRBV5-4, the J call TRBJ1-6; TRBD1 might be the D (6 bases). The CDR3 contains 14 residues. V was shortened by 2 bases and J by 9 bases, with 12 bases between the two germline ends. Germline V CDR1 and CDR2: SGHNT, YYREEE (reference sequence). The chain's CDR3 is CASSFQGYSSPLHF. The CDR3 DNA follows: TGTGCCAGCAGCTTTCAGGGGTACAGTTCACCCCTCCACTTT.

The V call is TRBV27, the J call TRBJ2-7; 11 bases line up with TRBD2. CDR1 and CDR2 from the germline V gene are MNHEY and SMNVEV (reference sequence). The length of the CDR3 is 14 residues. V trimming: 5 bases; J trimming: 7 bases; junction bases outside the gene matches: 7. The CDR3 spells CASSLSGRAGEQYF. CDR3 nucleotide sequence: TGTGCCAGCAGTCTTAGCGGGAGGGCCGGGGAGCAGTACTTC.

A single count supports this clone. The rearrangement uses TRBV7-2 and TRBJ1-1, with TRBD1 identical over 7 bases. Germline V gives CDR1 SGHTA, CDR2 FQGNSA. The CDR3 contains 14 residues. With V trimmed by 3 bases and J by 4 bases, 5 bases remained unmatched. Written as DNA, the CDR3 is TGTGCCAGCAGCTTCATATCAGGGGGCACTGAAGCTTTCTTT. Amino acids: CASSFISGGTEAFF.

The chain is built from TRBV9 and TRBJ1-5; 9 nucleotides align to TRBD1. CDR3 length equals 15 residues. With 3 bases clipped from V and 6 bases from J, the junction kept 7 bases outside the gene matches. From germline, CDR1 is SGDLS and CDR2 YYNGEE. CDR3 in amino acids: CASSAGQGNFQPQHF. CDR3 DNA: TGTGCCAGCAGCGCGGGACAGGGTAATTTTCAGCCCCAGCATTTT.

The V gene is TRBV28, the J gene TRBJ2-5; D is unclear. Trimming left V 4 bases short and J 2 bases short, with 8 bases between. The CDR3 is made up of 13 amino acids. CDR1 and CDR2 (germline): MDHEN, SYDVKM. The CDR3 region has the DNA TGTGCCAGCAGTTCCCGCATACAAGAGACCCAGTACTTC. Its translation: CASSSRIQETQYF.

The chain uses TRBV19 and TRBJ1-2; D not certain. The V end was cut by 5 bases, the J end by 4 bases, with 8 bases between. Germline-derived CDR1 and CDR2 are LNHDA and SQIVND (reference sequence). The CDR3 totals 12 residues. In DNA, the CDR3 is TGTGCCAGTAGTTCATACAGCTATGGCTACACCTTC. Encoded protein: CASSSYSYGYTF.

The gene calls are TRBV2 and TRBJ2-2, with D hard to call. The CDR3 consists of 12 residues. Germline loops: CDR1 SNHLY, CDR2 FYNNEI. The V end lost 4 bases, the J end lost 3 bases, and 3 bases lay between the germline ends. CDR3 loop: CASSADTGELFF. The CDR3, as DNA: TGTGCCAGCAGTGCTGACACCGGGGAGCTGTTTTTT.

The chain links TRBV19 to TRBJ2-6; TRBD1 agrees at 7 bases. Unmatched junction bases numbered 7, after V lost 5 bases and J lost 0 bases. There are 17 residues in the CDR3. Germline values: CDR1 LNHDA, CDR2 SQIVND (reference sequence). CDR3 DNA: TGTGCCAGTAGTTCTGGGACAGCCAACTCTGGGGCCAACGTCCTGACTTTC. It specifies CASSSGTANSGANVLTF.

The chain has TRBV25-1 and TRBJ1-5, with a tentative D call TRBD1 (5 bases). The V gene lost 3 bases and the J gene lost 4 bases, with 7 bases spanning the gap. From germline, CDR1 is MGHDK and CDR2 SYGVNS. This CDR3 is 13 amino acids long. The CDR3 sequence is CASSDGGNQPQHF. The CDR3 coding sequence is TGTGCCAGCAGTGACGGGGGAAATCAGCCCCAGCATTTT.

This chain links TRBV10-3 with TRBJ1-2, with 9 bases aligning to TRBD1. Germline V gene lookup returns CDR1 ENHRY and CDR2 SYGVKD. The CDR3 sequence is 13 residues long. The trim removed 6 bases at V and 8 bases at J, leaving 7 bases unmatched. CDR3 protein: CAISPDRGDGYTF. In DNA, the CDR3 is TGTGCCATCAGCCCCGACAGGGGGGACGGCTACACCTTC.

The V and J genes are TRBV25-1 and TRBJ2-3; D tentatively reads TRBD1 or TRBD2 (5 bases each). The CDR3 extends over 13 amino acids. V was clipped by 8 bases and J by 0 bases, with 9 bases between them. Germline lookup yields CDR1 MGHDK and CDR2 SYGVNS. The CDR3 spells CASGWGSTDTQYF. For the CDR3, the DNA is TGTGCCAGCGGGTGGGGGAGCACAGATACGCAGTATTTT.

This chain joins TRBV2 and TRBJ1-2; D is ambiguous. Trimming stripped 8 bases from V and 7 bases from J, with 17 bases between. This CDR3 is 13 amino acids long. CDR1 and CDR2 from the germline V gene are SNHLY and FYNNEI. The CDR3 spells CASDELYYGGYTF. Written as DNA, the CDR3 is TGTGCCAGCGACGAGCTCTATTATGGTGGCTACACCTTC.

The chain joins TRBV4-1 to TRBJ1-5; the D gene is possibly TRBD1 (6 bases). Germline V gene data show CDR1 as MGHRA and CDR2 as YSYEKL. The V and J ends lost 1 base and 3 bases respectively, with 16 bases between them. CDR3 size: 17 residues. The CDR3 coding sequence is TGCGCCAGCAGCCAAGGCTCAGGGGAGAATATCAATCAGCCCCAGCATTTT. Protein sequence: CASSQGSGENINQPQHF.

The chain couples TRBV6-6 to TRBJ1-1, with D maybe TRBD1 (6 bases). This CDR3 has 12 residues. With 6 bases removed from V and 10 bases from J, the gap between germline ends came to 15 bases. From germline, CDR1 is MNHNY and CDR2 SVGAGI (reference sequence). The CDR3 reads CASRVATGVAFF. CDR3 bases: TGTGCCAGCAGGGTGGCGACAGGAGTAGCTTTCTTT.

V is TRBV6-6 and J is TRBJ2-5; TRBD2 might be the D (6 bases). Looked up from germline, CDR1 is MNHNY and CDR2 is SVGAGI (reference sequence). This CDR3 contains 13 residues. V was shortened by 5 bases and J by 1 base, with 8 bases between the two germline ends. For the CDR3, the DNA is TGTGCCAGCAGTCTGACTAGCCAAGAGACCCAGTACTTC. It encodes CASSLTSQETQYF.

The V call is TRBV29-1, the J call TRBJ2-2, with D unclear. The ends were cut back, 6 bases at V and 4 bases at J, with 12 bases in the middle. The CDR3 loop spans 13 amino acids. Germline V gene lookup returns CDR1 SQVTM and CDR2 ANQGSEA. The chain's CDR3 is CSVPGKGTGELFF. CDR3 coding DNA: TGCAGCGTCCCAGGAAAAGGCACCGGGGAGCTGTTTTTT.

The rearrangement joins TRBV5-1 to TRBJ1-1, with D unclear. With 0 bases removed from V and 0 bases from J, the gap between germline ends came to 6 bases. The CDR3 has 14 residues. The germline V gene has CDR1 SGHRS and CDR2 YFSETQ. The CDR3 DNA reads as TGCGCCAGCAGCTTGGACGCCTTGAACACTGAAGCTTTCTTT. Protein product: CASSLDALNTEAFF.

The chain uses TRBV5-1 and TRBJ1-4, with D perhaps matching TRBD1 (5 bases). Germline CDR1 SGHRS, CDR2 YFSETQ. Between the trimmed V and J ends, which lost 5 bases and 7 bases, there was a span of 12 bases. This CDR3 comprises 13 residues. DNA of the CDR3: TGCGCCAGCAGGACAGAAGGGGCTGAAAAACTGTTTTTT. It specifies CASRTEGAEKLFF.

The chain carries TRBV5-6 and TRBJ2-3; D not certain. CDR3 size: 17 residues. V shed 0 bases and J shed 2 bases, with 16 bases lying between them. The germline gives CDR1 SGHDT, CDR2 YYEEEE. The CDR3, as DNA: TGTGCCAGCAGCTTGGCTCCGAGACCTTTGTCCACAGATACGCAGTATTTT. It encodes CASSLAPRPLSTDTQYF.

The genes are TRBV7-2 and TRBJ1-2, with TRBD1 as a possible D gene (5 bases). Trimming stripped 5 bases from V and 5 bases from J, with 9 bases between. The CDR3 is made up of 12 amino acids. From germline, CDR1 is SGHTA and CDR2 FQGNSA. CDR3 in amino acids: CASSLGTYGYTF. In nucleotides, the CDR3 is TGTGCCAGCAGCCTAGGGACGTATGGCTACACCTTC.

The rearrangement joins TRBV5-6 to TRBJ1-1, with 7 bases that match TRBD1. Germline CDR1 SGHDT, CDR2 YYEEEE. The CDR3 consists of 16 residues. V gave up 2 bases and J gave up 6 bases; unmatched junction bases: 13. The CDR3 coding sequence is TGTGCCAGCAGCTTTGGGACAGCGGGATTTAGGGCTGAAGCTTTCTTT. Residues: CASSFGTAGFRAEAFF.

The chain links TRBV4-1 to TRBJ1-1; D may be TRBD1 (5 bases). The CDR3 extends over 16 amino acids. V shed 0 bases and J shed 1 base, with 12 bases lying between them. Germline CDR1 is MGHRA and CDR2 is YSYEKL. The CDR3 reads CASSQEGGAANTEAFF. The DNA for the CDR3 is TGCGCCAGCAGCCAAGAAGGTGGGGCAGCGAACACTGAAGCTTTCTTT.

The chain carries TRBV7-9 and TRBJ2-7; D gene ambiguous. Germline CDR1 SEHNR, CDR2 FQNEAQ (reference sequence). Trimming pared 1 base from V and 0 bases from J, leaving 7 bases between. The CDR3 is 14 residues long. DNA for the CDR3: TGTGCCAGCAGCTTAGATCCGAACTCCTACGAGCAGTACGTC. Protein sequence: CASSLDPNSYEQYV.

There are a few counts of this clone. J is TRBJ1-2 and V is TRBV2, with TRBD1 matching over 11 bases. CDR3 size: 14 residues. The J segment lost 4 bases and the V segment lost 4 bases, leaving 2 bases of the junction unmatched. The germline gives CDR1 SNHLY, CDR2 FYNNEI. In DNA, the CDR3 is TGTGCCAGCAGTGGGGACAGGGGGTCCTATGGCTACACCTTC. Protein product: CASSGDRGSYGYTF.